This note documents a single TCR beta chain sequence. The antigen remains unidentified. Primers included in the PCR were 60 Vbeta and 13 Jbeta primers. Profiling relied on immunoSEQ multiplex PCR, and the TCRdb table lists in-frame clones only, not all of them. The data show around 140,000 clones, with 82% seen just once and under 10% held by the top ten. The ends lost 5 bases at V and 7 bases at J; junction bases unmatched: 8. Germline-derived CDR1 and CDR2 are ENHRY and SYGVKD. The CDR3 runs 14 residues. These data are taken from a study of cytomegalovirus exposure and HLA in healthy donors. General study findings and limits: Later, TCR association rates were found to vary by HLA locus, highest for DRB1 and lowest for HLA-C. Reportedly, a later analysis found an Asian-associated ancestry cluster had fewer N-insertions than the roughly 700-donor mean.

This receptor was obtained from a woman between 55 and 75 years old in good health and CMV-seropositive. The gene calls are TRBV10-3 and TRBJ2-5, with 9 bases matching TRBD2. Material: PBMCs. The CDR3 DNA reads as TGTGCCATCAGTCCCTCCGCAGCGGGAGGGACCCAGTACTTC. Protein: CAISPSAAGGTQYF.